The 23 T cell receptor beta chains below come from one sample, sequenced in a study of early T cells in non-severe SARS-CoV-2 infection. A single record per CDR3 protein comes from TCRdb applying MiXCR to the 5' RACE reads. The sample shows about 80,000 distinct CDR3 sequences, around 10% of them seen only once. Sequenced: whole blood. Receptors originate from an adult who was a healthcare worker with PCR-confirmed SARS-CoV-2 infection or an uninfected control (not recorded which).

The chain uses TRBV20-1 and TRBJ2-7; 8 nucleotides agree with TRBD2. CDR1 and CDR2 (germline): DFQATT, SNEGSKA (reference sequence). The CDR3 is 15 amino acids. Trimming at V came to 4 bases and at J to 3 bases, leaving 11 bases not matched to a gene. CDR3 DNA sequence: TGCAGTGCTAAACCTCTAGCGGGCCGTTTCTACGAGCAGTACTTC. Its translation is CSAKPLAGRFYEQYF.

The rearrangement links TRBV19 to TRBJ1-5; the D is unclear. The germline V and J ends were trimmed by 6 bases and 2 bases, with 14 bases remaining between them. Germline V gene lookup returns CDR1 LNHDA and CDR2 SQIVND (reference sequence). This CDR3 has 15 residues. This CDR3 is CASSYGLFGNQPQHF. The DNA for the CDR3 is TGTGCCAGTAGCTACGGTCTCTTTGGCAATCAGCCCCAGCATTTT.

At least ten counts were recorded for this clonotype. The genes are TRBV3-1 and TRBJ1-2, with TRBD1 matching over 7 bases. J lost 6 bases, V lost 4 bases, and 11 bases had no gene match. The germline V gene has CDR1 LGHDT and CDR2 YNNKEL (reference sequence). CDR3 length: 15 amino acids. The CDR3 region has the DNA TGTGCCAGCAGCCGAGAAAACTCACAGGGGCATGGCTACACCTTC. Protein: CASSRENSQGHGYTF.

The rearrangement links TRBV15 to TRBJ2-5; 7 nucleotides match TRBD2. This CDR3 is 13 amino acids long. Germline CDR1 and CDR2: LNHNV and YYDKDF (reference sequence). With 5 bases clipped from V and 3 bases from J, the junction kept 3 bases outside the gene matches. CDR3 loop: CATSGGGEETQYF. The CDR3 DNA follows: TGTGCCACCAGCGGGGGAGGGGAAGAGACCCAGTACTTC.

The sample holds many counts of this clonotype. The chain links TRBV7-6 to TRBJ2-7, with 12 bases aligning to TRBD1. V gave up 5 bases and J gave up 2 bases; unmatched junction bases: 10. CDR3 length: 17 amino acids. Germline-derived CDR1 and CDR2 are SGHVS and FNYEAQ. The CDR3: CASSRGTGGLAAYEQYF. CDR3 sequence (DNA): TGTGCCAGCAGCCGTGGGACAGGGGGCCTTGCCGCCTACGAGCAGTACTTC. Filled out from reference TRBV7-6 and TRBJ2-7, the complete variable domain reads GAGVSQSPRYKVTKRGQDVALRCDPISGHVSLYWYRQALGQGPEFLTYFNYEAQQDKSGLPNDRFSAERPEGSISTLTIQRTEQRDSAMYRCASSRGTGGLAAYEQYFGPGTRLTVT.

This clonotype was seen many times. The chain is built from TRBV28 and TRBJ1-6, with D possibly being TRBD1 (6 bases). CDR3 length equals 15 residues. Germline CDR1 MDHEN, CDR2 SYDVKM. V was clipped by 4 bases and J by 7 bases, with 14 bases between them. The CDR3 protein is CASSSSGGRNSPLHF. The CDR3 DNA sequence: TGTGCCAGCAGTTCCTCCGGGGGGCGAAATTCACCCCTCCACTTT.

This clonotype was seen only a few times. This rearrangement joins TRBV29-1 to TRBJ2-3; maybe TRBD2 (5 bases). The germline V gene encodes CDR1 SQVTM and CDR2 ANQGSEA. This CDR3 has 14 amino acids. V dropped 0 bases and J dropped 5 bases, with 12 bases sitting between them. CDR3 coding DNA: TGCAGCGTTGAAGAGGACCGGGAAGGAGATACGCAGTATTTT. This translates into CSVEEDREGDTQYF.

Ten or more counts support this clonotype. CDR3 amino acids: CASSQVSSGGKQFF. The CDR3 DNA reads as TGTGCCAGCAGCCAAGTGTCTAGCGGGGGCAAGCAGTTCTTC. This chain joins TRBV3-1 and TRBJ2-1, with 10 bases lining up with TRBD2. In germline, CDR1 is LGHDT, CDR2 YNNKEL (reference sequence). The CDR3 has 14 residues. J was trimmed by 11 bases and V by 1 base; bases with no gene match: 5.

This clonotype has just a few counts. The V gene is TRBV21-1, the J gene TRBJ1-2. TRBV21-1 is a recognized pseudogene. The CDR3 has 11 amino acids. DNA for the CDR3: TGTGCCAGCAGCACCAACTATGGCTACACCTTC. Translating it yields CASSTNYGYTF.

This clonotype has only a few counts. The chain combines TRBV9 with TRBJ2-7; possible D gene TRBD1, 5 bases. Germline CDR1 SGDLS, CDR2 YYNGEE. The length of the CDR3 is 15 residues. V lost 0 bases, J lost 3 bases, and 13 bases lay in between. The CDR3 bases are TGTGCCAGCAGCGTAGGGCTAGGGGATAGCTACGAGCAGTACTTC. This encodes CASSVGLGDSYEQYF.

This clonotype turned up a few times. This chain joins TRBV29-1 and TRBJ2-7; D is uncertain. CDR1 is SQVTM, CDR2 ANQGSEA, per germline. V was trimmed by 5 bases and J by 0 bases, leaving 5 bases between them. The CDR3 sequence is 11 residues long. CDR3 DNA sequence: TGCAGCGTTTCATGCTCCTACGAGCAGTACTTC. Translation gives CSVSCSYEQYF.

This sequence joins TRBV29-1 and TRBJ2-7; 12 bases agree with TRBD2. Trimming took 6 bases from V and 2 from J; bases not matched to a gene: 2. Germline V gives CDR1 SQVTM, CDR2 ANQGSEA. The length of the CDR3 is 13 residues. In DNA, the CDR3 is TGCAGCGTGGGACTAGCGGGCCCCTACGAGCAGTACTTC. Amino acid sequence: CSVGLAGPYEQYF.

In its sample, this clonotype was seen many times. This sequence joins TRBV7-3 and TRBJ2-3; 10 nucleotides align to TRBD1. The CDR3 is made up of 14 amino acids. Germline V CDR1 and CDR2: SGHTA, FQGTGA. V shed 3 bases and J 3 bases; nucleotides not matched to a gene: 0. CDR3 residues: CASSLGQGTDTQYF. CDR3 sequence (DNA): TGTGCCAGCAGCTTGGGACAGGGGACAGATACGCAGTATTTT. The entire variable domain, with the rest obtained from reference TRBV7-3 and TRBJ2-3, is as follows: GAGVSQTPSNKVTEKGKYVELRCDPISGHTALYWYRQSLGQGPEFLIYFQGTGAADDSGLPNDRFFAVRPEGSVSTLKIQRTERGDSAVYLCASSLGQGTDTQYFGPGTRLTVL.

This clonotype was detected many times. The V gene is TRBV30, the J gene TRBJ1-1, with 8 bases identical to TRBD1. This CDR3 contains 13 residues. V shed 2 bases, J shed 5 bases, and the junction held 4 bases outside the gene matches. CDR1 is GTSNPN, CDR2 SVGIG, per germline (reference sequence). The CDR3 nucleotides read TGTGCCTGGAGTAGGAACAGGGGGACTGAAGCTTTCTTT. Its protein product is CAWSRNRGTEAFF. Together with reference TRBV30 and TRBJ1-1, the CDR3 gives the full variable domain: SQTIHQWPATLVQPVGSPLSLECTVEGTSNPNLYWYRQAAGRGLQLLFYSVGIGQISSEVPQNLSASRPQDRQFILSSKKLLLSDSGFYLCAWSRNRGTEAFFGQGTRLTVV.

The CDR3 region has the DNA TGTGCTAGTGGTTTGGTACTAGGAAAAAACTACAATGAGCAGTTCTTC. This gives the protein CASGLVLGKNYNEQFF. The V and J genes are TRBV12-5 and TRBJ2-1, with D maybe TRBD2 (5 bases). Germline CDR1 and CDR2: LGHNT and FRNRAP. This CDR3 region has 16 residues. The V end lost 0 bases, the J end lost 3 bases, and 12 bases lay between the germline ends.

The V gene is TRBV7-9, the J gene TRBJ1-6; the D is unclear. Trimming took 6 bases from V and 6 from J, leaving 21 bases between them. Germline CDR1 reads SEHNR; CDR2 reads FQNEAQ (reference sequence). CDR3 length: 17 amino acids. CDR3 residues: CASSTRGGPRGNSPLHF. As DNA, the CDR3 is TGTGCCAGCAGTACCAGAGGAGGGCCGAGAGGTAATTCACCCCTCCACTTT. The full variable domain, rest sourced from reference TRBV7-9 and TRBJ1-6, is DTGVSQNPRHKITKRGQNVTFRCDPISEHNRLYWYRQTLGQGPEFLTYFQNEAQLEKSRLLSDRFSAERPKGSFSTLEIQRTEQGDSAMYLCASSTRGGPRGNSPLHFGNGTRLTVT.

The chain recombines TRBV11-3 with TRBJ2-4; 10 bases are shared with TRBD1. CDR1 is SGHNT, CDR2 YENEEA, per germline. The CDR3 totals 14 residues. Losses at the gene ends were 5 bases for V and 7 bases for J; bases not matched to a gene: 5. The CDR3 spells CASSQDRGSNIQYF. As DNA, the CDR3 is TGTGCCAGCAGCCAGGACAGGGGGTCGAACATTCAGTACTTC. Filled out from reference TRBV11-3 and TRBJ2-4, the complete variable domain reads EAGVVQSPRYKIIEKKQPVAFWCNPISGHNTLYWYLQNLGQGPELLIRYENEEAVDDSQLPKDRFSAERLKGVDSTLKIQPAELGDSAVYLCASSQDRGSNIQYFGAGTRLSVL.

This chain uses TRBV7-9 with TRBJ2-1; 13 nucleotides align to TRBD2. V gave up 3 bases and J gave up 9 bases; unmatched junction bases: 5. The V gene's germline CDR1 is SEHNR and CDR2 FQNEAQ (reference sequence). CDR3 length equals 15 residues. CDR3 residues: CASSFGLAGDLEQFF. The CDR3 DNA reads TGTGCCAGCAGCTTCGGACTAGCGGGAGATCTTGAGCAGTTCTTC. Full variable domain (outside the CDR3, taken from reference TRBV7-9 and TRBJ2-1): DTGVSQNPRHKITKRGQNVTFRCDPISEHNRLYWYRQTLGQGPEFLTYFQNEAQLEKSRLLSDRFSAERPKGSFSTLEIQRTEQGDSAMYLCASSFGLAGDLEQFFGPGTRLTVL.

The rearrangement uses TRBV28 and TRBJ1-2; D uncertain. Between the trimmed V and J ends, which lost 7 bases and 2 bases, there was a span of 8 bases. The V gene's germline CDR1 is MDHEN and CDR2 SYDVKM. The CDR3 sequence is 12 residues long. The CDR3 nucleotides read TGTGCCAGCATGACGGGAAACTATGGCTACACCTTC. It specifies CASMTGNYGYTF.

This clonotype showed up just a few times. V usage is TRBV13 and J usage is TRBJ1-2, with D uncertain. The CDR3 totals 13 residues. The V and J ends lost 5 bases and 2 bases respectively, with 9 bases between them. Germline V gene lookup returns CDR1 PRHDT and CDR2 FYEKMQ (reference sequence). In DNA form, the CDR3 reads TGTGCCAGCAGCCCCGGGAGAAACTATGGCTACACCTTC. It translates to CASSPGRNYGYTF.

This clonotype was observed at least ten times. The V and J genes are TRBV6-2 or TRBV6-3 and TRBJ2-4; 7 nucleotides line up with TRBD2. CDR3 length: 16 amino acids. Germline V gene data show CDR1 as MNHEY and CDR2 as SVGEGT. With V trimmed by 7 bases and J by 2 bases, 11 bases remained unmatched. CDR3 sequence reads: CASTGLGDVTKNIQYF. The CDR3 DNA sequence: TGTGCCAGCACCGGACTAGGTGACGTGACCAAAAACATTCAGTACTTC.

This chain connects TRBV12-3 or TRBV12-4 to TRBJ1-1; D possibly corresponds to TRBD1 (5 bases). The CDR3 consists of 13 residues. V was clipped by 6 bases and J by 4 bases, with 12 bases between them. The CDR3 DNA sequence: TGTGCCAGCAGGGGCAGGGCGAGCACTGAAGCTTTCTTT. The encoded protein is CASRGRASTEAFF.

Many counts were recorded for this clonotype. The chain has TRBV12-3 or TRBV12-4 and TRBJ2-3; 8 bases align to TRBD2. The junction had 7 bases not matched to a gene; V was cut back by 5 bases and J by 3 bases. CDR3 length: 15 residues. The CDR3, as DNA: TGTGCCAGCAGTCCCCGGGGGGGTGTTACAGATACGCAGTATTTT. It codes for CASSPRGGVTDTQYF.